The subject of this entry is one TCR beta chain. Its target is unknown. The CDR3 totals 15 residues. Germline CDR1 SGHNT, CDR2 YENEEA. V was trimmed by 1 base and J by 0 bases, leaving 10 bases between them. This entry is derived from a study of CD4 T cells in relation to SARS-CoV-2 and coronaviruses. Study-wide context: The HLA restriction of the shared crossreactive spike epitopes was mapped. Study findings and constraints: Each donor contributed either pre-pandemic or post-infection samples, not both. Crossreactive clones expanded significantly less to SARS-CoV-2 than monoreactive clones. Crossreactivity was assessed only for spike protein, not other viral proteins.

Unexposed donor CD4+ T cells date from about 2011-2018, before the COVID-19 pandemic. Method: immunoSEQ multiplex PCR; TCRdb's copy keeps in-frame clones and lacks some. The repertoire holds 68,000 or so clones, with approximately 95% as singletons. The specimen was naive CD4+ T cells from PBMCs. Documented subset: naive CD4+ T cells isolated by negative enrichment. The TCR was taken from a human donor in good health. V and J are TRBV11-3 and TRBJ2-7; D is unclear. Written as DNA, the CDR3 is TGTGCCAGCAGCTTAGGGGGTTCAAGCTCCTACGAGCAGTACTTC. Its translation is CASSLGGSSSYEQYF.